A selection of T cell receptor beta chains follows, all from one sample in a study of response to subunit inactivated influenza vaccine. A single record per CDR3 protein comes from TCRdb applying MiXCR to the RT-PCR reads. The sample contains under 800,000 distinct CDR3 sequences, about 15% of which appear only once. The source material was PBMCs from blood, sampled approximately 15 days before vaccination. These receptor sequences come from a man between 50 and 59 years old who received an inactivated influenza vaccine. The CDR3 runs from the conserved cysteine through the conserved F or W.

>TRBV7-9|TRBJ2-2
CASSFLQRTGELFF
>TRBV11-2|TRBJ1-5
CASSLEVSNQPQHF
>TRBV7-9|TRBJ2-2
CASSQNLGDTGELFF
>TRBV7-9|TRBJ2-1
CASSLRAPLGEQFF
>TRBV5-5|TRBJ1-4
CASSHSVSNEKLFF
>TRBV29-1|TRBJ2-7
CSVANQMLTYEQYF
>TRBV6-2/TRBV6-3|TRBJ2-1
CASSQLAGPNNEQFF
>TRBV5-1|TRBJ1-4
CASSWGGRAGEKLFF
>TRBV2|TRBJ2-3
CASSAGLSVADTQYF
>TRBV27|TRBJ2-1
CASSFLGLGQGSYNEQFF
>TRBV7-9|TRBJ1-1
CASSLGASPNTEAFF
>TRBV14|TRBJ1-1
CASSRNGGSYTEAFF
>TRBV6-2/TRBV6-3|TRBJ1-1
CASSDTGRAFF
>TRBV9|TRBJ2-1
CASSVDADWGSRGPYNEQFF
>TRBV20-1|TRBJ2-5
CSARAGLAGGAETQYF
>TRBV20-1|TRBJ2-7
CSAHAGTSGSYEQYF
>TRBV20-1|TRBJ2-3
CSAKIITDTQYF
>TRBV7-9|TRBJ2-1
CASSLESSGAYNEQFF
>TRBV10-3|TRBJ2-3
CAISDWTSGGGGTDTQYF
>TRBV20-1|TRBJ1-1
CSAQQGTGRTEAFF
>TRBV28|TRBJ2-7
CASRYNAGHGTEQYF
>TRBV7-7|TRBJ2-5
CASSPLQGKQETQYF
>TRBV6-5|TRBJ1-1
CASSYGTLNTEAFF
>TRBV20-1|TRBJ1-5
CSARFPSQNQPQHF
>TRBV14|TRBJ2-1
CASSQRPTSHTEQFF
>TRBV9|TRBJ1-6
CASSGGPSSYNSPLHF
>TRBV7-2|TRBJ2-1
CASSDLEAGYNEQFF
>TRBV7-9|TRBJ2-2
CASSRQGQSTGELFF
>TRBV10-3|TRBJ2-1
CAISESPAEGEQFF
>TRBV28|TRBJ2-7
CASSTPTRTGSYEQYF
>TRBV30|TRBJ1-1
CAWSRVTEAFF
>TRBV12-3/TRBV12-4|TRBJ2-7
CASRQQGSSYEQYF
>TRBV20-1|TRBJ2-7
CSAIPTGGVGAYEQYF
>TRBV19|TRBJ1-1
CASSMRTGGRNTEAFF
>TRBV14|TRBJ1-3
CASSQGQGVLSGNTIYF
>TRBV5-1|TRBJ2-5
CASSLQGARETQYF
>TRBV12-3/TRBV12-4|TRBJ2-5
CARGHTYSVETQYF
>TRBV27|TRBJ2-7
CASSPPSRGREQYF
>TRBV7-8|TRBJ2-3
CASSRTRTSLDTQYF
>TRBV27|TRBJ1-2
CASSSTGGEGIYNYGYTF
>TRBV20-1|TRBJ2-7
CSARDLLALGTAKEQYF
>TRBV10-3|TRBJ2-5
CATLRGGARQETQYF
>TRBV20-1|TRBJ1-5
CSALETGVFGNQPQHF